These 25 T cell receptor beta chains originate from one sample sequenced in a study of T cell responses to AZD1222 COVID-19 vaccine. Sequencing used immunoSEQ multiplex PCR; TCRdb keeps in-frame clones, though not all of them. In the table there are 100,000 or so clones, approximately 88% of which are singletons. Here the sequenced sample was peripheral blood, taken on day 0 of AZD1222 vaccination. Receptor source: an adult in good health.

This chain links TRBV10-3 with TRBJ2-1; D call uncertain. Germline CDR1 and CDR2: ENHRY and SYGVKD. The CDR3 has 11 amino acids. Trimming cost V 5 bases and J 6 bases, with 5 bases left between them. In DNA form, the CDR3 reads TGTGCCATCAGTAATCTCAATGAGCAGTTCTTC. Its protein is CAISNLNEQFF.

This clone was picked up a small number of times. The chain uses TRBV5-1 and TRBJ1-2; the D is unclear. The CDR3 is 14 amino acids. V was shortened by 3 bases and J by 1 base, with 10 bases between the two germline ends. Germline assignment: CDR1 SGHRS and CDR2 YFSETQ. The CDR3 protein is CASSSLTDNYGYTF. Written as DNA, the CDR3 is TGCGCCAGCAGCTCCCTGACGGATAACTATGGCTACACCTTC.

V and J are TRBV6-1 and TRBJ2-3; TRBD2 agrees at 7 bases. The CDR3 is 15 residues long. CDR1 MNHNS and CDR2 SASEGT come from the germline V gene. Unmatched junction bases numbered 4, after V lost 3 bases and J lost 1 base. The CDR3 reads CASSESGGRTDTQYF. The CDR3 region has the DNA TGTGCCAGCAGTGAGTCGGGAGGCCGCACAGATACGCAGTATTTT.

CDR3 in DNA: TGTGCCAGCAGCCAAGATAGGAGCACTAATTCACCCCTCCACTTT. Residues: CASSQDRSTNSPLHF. The chain joins TRBV4-2 to TRBJ1-6; D is unclear. Germline CDR1 and CDR2: LGHNA and YNFKEQ. Trimming took off 0 bases at V and 6 bases at J, with 9 bases between the two ends. The CDR3 is made up of 15 amino acids.

CDR3 region: CASSQSSGGRTDTQYF. For the CDR3, the DNA is TGTGCCAGCAGCCAATCTAGCGGGGGGCGCACAGATACGCAGTATTTT. The chain links TRBV3-1 (or the pseudogene TRBV3-2) to TRBJ2-3; 11 nucleotides line up with TRBD2. Germline-derived CDR1 and CDR2 are LGHDT and YNNKEL (reference sequence). The V and J ends lost 2 bases and 1 base, in that order; junction bases with no gene match: 2. The CDR3 has 16 residues.

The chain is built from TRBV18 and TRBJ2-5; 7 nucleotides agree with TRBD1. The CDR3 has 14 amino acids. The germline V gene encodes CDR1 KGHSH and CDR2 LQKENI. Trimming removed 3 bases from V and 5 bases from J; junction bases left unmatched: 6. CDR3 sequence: CASSPRQGLETQYF. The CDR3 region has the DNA TGTGCCAGCTCACCTCGACAGGGTCTGGAGACCCAGTACTTC.

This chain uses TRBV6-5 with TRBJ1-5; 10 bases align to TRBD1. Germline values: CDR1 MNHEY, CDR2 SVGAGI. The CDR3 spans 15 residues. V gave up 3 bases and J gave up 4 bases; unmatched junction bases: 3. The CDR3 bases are TGTGCCAGCAGTTATGGGACAGGGGATAATCAGCCCCAGCATTTT. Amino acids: CASSYGTGDNQPQHF.

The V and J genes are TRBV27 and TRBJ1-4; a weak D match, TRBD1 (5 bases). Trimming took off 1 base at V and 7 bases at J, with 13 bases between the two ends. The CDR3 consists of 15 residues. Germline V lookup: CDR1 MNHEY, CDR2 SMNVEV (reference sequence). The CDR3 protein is CASSLLTGVGEKLFF. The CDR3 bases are TGTGCCAGCAGTTTATTGACGGGGGTGGGTGAAAAACTGTTTTTT.

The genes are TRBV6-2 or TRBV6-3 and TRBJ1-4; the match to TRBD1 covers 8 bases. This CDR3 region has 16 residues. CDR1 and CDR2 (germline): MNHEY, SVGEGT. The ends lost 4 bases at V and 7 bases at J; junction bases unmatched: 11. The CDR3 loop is CASSSQHRGFLEKLFF. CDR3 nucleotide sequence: TGTGCCAGCAGTTCCCAACACAGGGGGTTTCTTGAAAAACTGTTTTTT.

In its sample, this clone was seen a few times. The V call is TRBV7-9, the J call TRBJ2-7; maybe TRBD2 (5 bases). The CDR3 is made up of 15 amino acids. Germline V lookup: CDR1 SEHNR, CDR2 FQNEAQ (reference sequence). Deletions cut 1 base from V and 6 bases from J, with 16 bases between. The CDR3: CASSLGRIGVGEQYF. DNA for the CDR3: TGTGCCAGCAGCTTAGGCAGGATCGGGGTCGGCGAGCAGTACTTC.

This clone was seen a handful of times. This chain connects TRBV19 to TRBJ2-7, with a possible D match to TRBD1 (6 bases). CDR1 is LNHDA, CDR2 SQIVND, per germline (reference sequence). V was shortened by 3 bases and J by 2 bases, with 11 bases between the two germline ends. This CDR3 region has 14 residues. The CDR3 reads CASSIYGQTYEQYF. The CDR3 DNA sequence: TGTGCCAGTAGTATTTATGGACAGACCTACGAGCAGTACTTC. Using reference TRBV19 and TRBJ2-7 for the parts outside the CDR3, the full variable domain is DGGITQSPKYLFRKEGQNVTLSCEQNLNHDAMYWYRQDPGQGLRLIYYSQIVNDFQKGDIAEGYSVSREKKESFPLTVTSAQKNPTAFYLCASSIYGQTYEQYFGPGTRLTVT.

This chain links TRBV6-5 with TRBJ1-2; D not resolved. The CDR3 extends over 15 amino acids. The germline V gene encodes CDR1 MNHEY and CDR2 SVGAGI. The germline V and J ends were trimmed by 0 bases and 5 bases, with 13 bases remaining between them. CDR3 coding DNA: TGTGCCAGCAGTTACTCGAACACCGCTCGGTATGGCTACACCTTC. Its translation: CASSYSNTARYGYTF.

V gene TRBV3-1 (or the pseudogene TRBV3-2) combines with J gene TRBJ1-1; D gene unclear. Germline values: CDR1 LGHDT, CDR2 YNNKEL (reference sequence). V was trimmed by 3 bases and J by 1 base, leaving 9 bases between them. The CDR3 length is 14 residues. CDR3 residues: CASSQSAGNTEAFF. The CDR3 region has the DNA TGTGCCAGCAGCCAGTCGGCAGGGAACACTGAAGCTTTCTTT.

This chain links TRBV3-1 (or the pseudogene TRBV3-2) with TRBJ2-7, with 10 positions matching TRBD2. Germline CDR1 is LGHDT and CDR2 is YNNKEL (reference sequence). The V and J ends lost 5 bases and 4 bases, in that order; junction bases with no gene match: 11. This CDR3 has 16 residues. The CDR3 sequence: CASSDGLAVDLYEQYF. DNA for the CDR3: TGTGCCAGCAGCGACGGACTAGCGGTTGACTTATACGAGCAGTACTTC.

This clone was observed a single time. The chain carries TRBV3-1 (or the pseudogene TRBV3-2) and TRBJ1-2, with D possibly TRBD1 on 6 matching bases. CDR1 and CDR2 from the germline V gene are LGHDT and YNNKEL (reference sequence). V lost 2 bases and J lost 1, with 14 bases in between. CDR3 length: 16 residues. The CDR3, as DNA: TGTGCCAGCAGCCAATCCTTTGACAGGATTAACTATGGCTACACCTTC. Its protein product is CASSQSFDRINYGYTF.

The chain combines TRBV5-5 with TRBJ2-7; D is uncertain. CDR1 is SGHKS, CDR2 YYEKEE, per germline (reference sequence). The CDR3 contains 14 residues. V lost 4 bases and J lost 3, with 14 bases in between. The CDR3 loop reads CASSAGPNDYEQYF. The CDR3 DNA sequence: TGTGCCAGCAGCGCAGGCCCAAATGACTACGAGCAGTACTTC.

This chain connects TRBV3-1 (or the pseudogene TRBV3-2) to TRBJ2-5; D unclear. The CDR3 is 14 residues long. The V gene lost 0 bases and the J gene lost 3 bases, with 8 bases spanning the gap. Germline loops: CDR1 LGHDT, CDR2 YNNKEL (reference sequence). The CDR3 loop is CASSQENREETQYF. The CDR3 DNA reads TGTGCCAGCAGCCAAGAGAATAGGGAAGAGACCCAGTACTTC.

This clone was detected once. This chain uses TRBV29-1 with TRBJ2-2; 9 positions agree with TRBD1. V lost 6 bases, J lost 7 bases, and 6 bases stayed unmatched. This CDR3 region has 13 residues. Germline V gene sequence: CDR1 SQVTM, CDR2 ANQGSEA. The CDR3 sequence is CSVAQGAGGELFF. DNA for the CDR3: TGCAGCGTGGCACAGGGGGCGGGCGGGGAGCTGTTTTTT.

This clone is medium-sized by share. This CDR3 reads CASSGGTRITDTQYF. CDR3 in DNA: TGTGCCAGCAGTGGAGGGACAAGGATCACAGATACGCAGTATTTT. The rearrangement links TRBV25-1 to TRBJ2-3; TRBD1 is a possible D gene (6 bases). The germline V and J ends were trimmed by 4 bases and 2 bases, with 13 bases remaining between them. The germline V gene encodes CDR1 MGHDK and CDR2 SYGVNS. This CDR3 is 15 amino acids long.

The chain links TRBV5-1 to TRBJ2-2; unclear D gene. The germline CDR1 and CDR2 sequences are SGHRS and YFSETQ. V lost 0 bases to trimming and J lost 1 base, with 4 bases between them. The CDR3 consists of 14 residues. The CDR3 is CASSLVGNTGELFF. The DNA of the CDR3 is TGCGCCAGCAGCTTGGTGGGGAACACCGGGGAGCTGTTTTTT. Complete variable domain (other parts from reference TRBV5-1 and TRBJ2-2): KAGVTQTPRYLIKTRGQQVTLSCSPISGHRSVSWYQQTPGQGLQFLFEYFSETQRNKGNFPGRFSGRQFSNSRSEMNVSTLELGDSALYLCASSLVGNTGELFFGEGSRLTVL.

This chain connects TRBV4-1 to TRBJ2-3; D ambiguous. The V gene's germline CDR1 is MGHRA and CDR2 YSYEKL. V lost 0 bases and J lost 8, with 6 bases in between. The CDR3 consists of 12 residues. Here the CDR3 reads CASSQERATQYF. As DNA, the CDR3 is TGCGCCAGCAGCCAAGAGCGAGCTACGCAGTATTTT.

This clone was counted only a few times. The CDR3 DNA reads TGTGCCAGCACGGACCGATCGAGGGCTTTCTTT. It encodes CASTDRSRAFF. The rearrangement joins TRBV6-5 to TRBJ1-1; D not resolved. V was cut by 7 bases and J by 11 bases, with 14 bases left in between. Per germline, CDR1 MNHEY and CDR2 SVGAGI. The length of the CDR3 is 11 residues.

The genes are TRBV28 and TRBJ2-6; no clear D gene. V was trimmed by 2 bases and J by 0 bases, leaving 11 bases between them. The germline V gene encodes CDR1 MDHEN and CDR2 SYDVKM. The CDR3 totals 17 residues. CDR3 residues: CASSLTRYRSGANVLTF. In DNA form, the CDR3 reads TGTGCCAGCAGTTTAACCAGGTATCGCTCTGGGGCCAACGTCCTGACTTTC.

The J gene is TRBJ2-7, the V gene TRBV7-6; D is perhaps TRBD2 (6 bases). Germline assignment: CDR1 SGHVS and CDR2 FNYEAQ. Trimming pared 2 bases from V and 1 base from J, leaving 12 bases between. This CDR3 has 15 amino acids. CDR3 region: CASSLRGGKSYEQYF. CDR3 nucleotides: TGTGCCAGCAGCTTAAGGGGCGGGAAGTCCTACGAGCAGTACTTC. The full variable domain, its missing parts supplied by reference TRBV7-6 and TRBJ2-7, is GAGVSQSPRYKVTKRGQDVALRCDPISGHVSLYWYRQALGQGPEFLTYFNYEAQQDKSGLPNDRFSAERPEGSISTLTIQRTEQRDSAMYRCASSLRGGKSYEQYFGPGTRLTVT.

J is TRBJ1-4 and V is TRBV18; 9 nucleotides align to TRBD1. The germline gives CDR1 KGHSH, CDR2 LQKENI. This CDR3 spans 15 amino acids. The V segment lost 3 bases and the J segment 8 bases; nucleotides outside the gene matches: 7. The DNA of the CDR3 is TGTGCCAGCTCACCTACCGGACAGGGGAGGGAAAAACTGTTTTTT. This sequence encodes CASSPTGQGREKLFF.